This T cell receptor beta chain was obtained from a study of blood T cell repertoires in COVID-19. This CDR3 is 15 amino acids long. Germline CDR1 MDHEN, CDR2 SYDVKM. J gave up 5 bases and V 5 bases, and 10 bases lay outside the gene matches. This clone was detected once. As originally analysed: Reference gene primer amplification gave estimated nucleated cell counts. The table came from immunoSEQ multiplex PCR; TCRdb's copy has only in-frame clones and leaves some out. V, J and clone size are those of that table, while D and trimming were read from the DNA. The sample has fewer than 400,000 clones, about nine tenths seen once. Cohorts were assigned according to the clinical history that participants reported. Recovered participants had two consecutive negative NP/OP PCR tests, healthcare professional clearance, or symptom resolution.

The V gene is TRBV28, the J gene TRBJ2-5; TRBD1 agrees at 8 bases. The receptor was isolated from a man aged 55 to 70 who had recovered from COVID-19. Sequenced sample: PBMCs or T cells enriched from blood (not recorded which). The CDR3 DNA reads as TGTGCCAGCAGTCTAGGTCAGGGGGCGGGCGAGACCCAGTACTTC. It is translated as CASSLGQGAGETQYF.